These 24 T cell receptor beta chains share one sample of origin, sequenced in a study of cytomegalovirus exposure and HLA in healthy donors (dated by TCRdb to 2015 to 2018). Library preparation used the immunoSEQ multiplex PCR assay. For the multiplex PCR, a mixture combining 60 forward primers for TCR Vbeta segments and 13 reverse primers for TCR Jbeta segments was used. Sourced from immuneACCESS, this table was stored by TCRdb with only in-frame sequences that have V and J called. A share of the clones is absent; for the studies checked, an unresolved V gene accounts for under half, and the remainder has no known explanation. Recorded for this sample are 90,000 to 100,000 clones; about three fifths of them occurred a single time. The ten most abundant clones make up 3% to 5% of the sample. Sequenced input: PBMCs. These receptors were obtained from a man aged 25-45 years in good health and CMV-seronegative.

The rearrangement joins TRBV25-1 to TRBJ1-6; no definite D call. CDR1 MGHDK and CDR2 SYGVNS come from the germline V gene. The V gene lost 2 bases and the J gene lost 7 bases, with 6 bases spanning the gap. CDR3 length: 13 residues. As DNA, the CDR3 is TGTGCCAGCAGTGAAGAGGCGAATTCACCCCTCCACTTT. It translates to CASSEEANSPLHF.

In this sample, this clone turned up a few times. This rearrangement joins TRBV19 to TRBJ2-6; 8 bases map to TRBD2. From germline, CDR1 is LNHDA and CDR2 SQIVND (reference sequence). The CDR3 sequence is 17 residues long. The V gene end was trimmed by 6 bases and the J gene end by 2 bases; junction bases not matched to a gene: 9. This chain's CDR3 is CASSSRGGVAGANVLTF. The CDR3 region has the DNA TGTGCCAGTAGCTCCCGGGGGGGAGTTGCTGGGGCCAACGTCCTGACTTTC.

This clone was recorded a few times. The V and J genes are TRBV6-4 and TRBJ1-6; D gene uncertain. Per germline, CDR1 MRHNA and CDR2 SNTAGT. V gave up 6 bases and J gave up 2 bases, with 8 bases separating them. This CDR3 spans 14 amino acids. The CDR3 nucleotides read TGTGCCAGCAGCGCGGGCCCCTATAATTCACCCCTCCACTTT. Protein: CASSAGPYNSPLHF.

The chain joins TRBV28 to TRBJ2-3, with D perhaps TRBD2 (6 bases). The germline V and J ends were trimmed by 4 bases and 3 bases, with 14 bases remaining between them. Per germline, CDR1 MDHEN and CDR2 SYDVKM. CDR3 length equals 15 residues. CDR3: CASSSPGSSTDTQYF. CDR3 nucleotides: TGTGCCAGCAGTTCCCCCGGGAGTAGTACAGATACGCAGTATTTT.

In regard to this clone: At one of its ends the junction is not consistent with the germline gene, which may arise from a read error. V is TRBV7-9 and J is TRBJ2-7; D possibly corresponds to TRBD2 (5 bases). The CDR3 consists of 14 residues. CDR1 is SEHNR and CDR2 is FQNEAQ in the germline V gene (reference sequence). The CDR3 region has the DNA TGTTCCAGCAGCTTAGTGACTACAACCCACGAGCAGTACTTC. It translates to CSSSLVTTTHEQYF.

J is TRBJ1-6 and V is TRBV5-4; the match to TRBD1 covers 7 bases. CDR1 is SGHNT and CDR2 is YYREEE in the germline V gene (reference sequence). J gave up 0 bases and V 3 bases, and 6 bases lay outside the gene matches. There are 17 residues in the CDR3. CDR3 coding DNA: TGTGCCAGCAGCTCCGGGACAGCTAGCTCCTATAATTCACCCCTCCACTTT. This gives the protein CASSSGTASSYNSPLHF.

The V and J genes are TRBV7-8 and TRBJ2-6, with 11 bases matching TRBD2. Looked up from germline, CDR1 is SGHVS and CDR2 is FQNEAQ. The CDR3 is 17 amino acids. With 8 bases clipped from V and 0 bases from J, the junction kept 6 bases outside the gene matches. In nucleotides, the CDR3 is TGTGCCAGCTTGGCACTAGCGGGGGTCTCTGGGGCCAACGTCCTGACTTTC. As protein: CASLALAGVSGANVLTF.

V and J are TRBV11-2 and TRBJ1-6, with 8 nucleotides matching TRBD1. V was clipped by 5 bases and J by 9 bases; unmatched bases: 6. Germline CDR1 is SGHAT and CDR2 is FQNNGV. The CDR3 length is 14 residues. The CDR3 region is CASSQGASVSPLHF. CDR3 nucleotides: TGTGCCAGCAGCCAGGGGGCAAGCGTTTCACCCCTCCACTTT.

This rearrangement joins TRBV9 to TRBJ2-1, with a weak D call TRBD1 (5 bases). Germline V lookup: CDR1 SGDLS, CDR2 YYNGEE. This CDR3 has 12 amino acids. V lost 3 bases and J lost 7, with 8 bases in between. The CDR3 protein is CASSGGINEQFF. CDR3 coding DNA: TGTGCCAGCAGCGGGGGCATAAATGAGCAGTTCTTC.

The V and J genes are TRBV6-8 and TRBJ2-2; D not certain. Germline V lookup: CDR1 MNHGY, CDR2 SAAAGT. The CDR3 totals 14 residues. The V and J ends lost 6 bases and 0 bases respectively, with 8 bases between them. Written as DNA, the CDR3 is TGTGCCAGCAGGCCGACTGCGAACACCGGGGAGCTGTTTTTT. Translation gives CASRPTANTGELFF.

This clone was seen a single time. J is TRBJ1-4 and V is TRBV19; 7 bases match TRBD1. Trimming cost V 6 bases and J 0 bases; bases outside gene matches: 1. CDR3 length equals 14 residues. Germline CDR1 is LNHDA and CDR2 is SQIVND (reference sequence). The CDR3 reads CASSGQATNEKLFF. In nucleotides, the CDR3 is TGTGCCAGTAGCGGACAGGCAACTAATGAAAAACTGTTTTTT. Using reference TRBV19 and TRBJ1-4 for the parts outside the CDR3, the full variable domain is DGGITQSPKYLFRKEGQNVTLSCEQNLNHDAMYWYRQDPGQGLRLIYYSQIVNDFQKGDIAEGYSVSREKKESFPLTVTSAQKNPTAFYLCASSGQATNEKLFFGSGTQLSVL.

CDR3 in DNA: TGTGCCACCAGCACTTTCCGCCCGGGACAGGCTAAAGAGACCCAGTACTTC. The encoded protein is CATSTFRPGQAKETQYF. The V call is TRBV15, the J call TRBJ2-5; TRBD1 matches 8 bases. Trimming cost V 4 bases and J 3 bases; bases outside gene matches: 13. Germline CDR1 reads LNHNV; CDR2 reads YYDKDF (reference sequence). The CDR3 is 17 residues long.

The chain carries TRBV30 and TRBJ1-5; 11 bases fit TRBD1. Germline trimming cut 4 bases from V and 6 bases from J; bases unmatched to any gene: 5. CDR3 size: 14 residues. Germline CDR1 GTSNPN, CDR2 SVGIG (reference sequence). The CDR3 DNA reads TGTGCCTGGACCGGGACAGGGGGAAGTCAGCCCCAGCATTTT. It codes for CAWTGTGGSQPQHF.

V gene TRBV4-1 combines with J gene TRBJ1-4; weak D call: TRBD1 (6 bases). V was clipped by 4 bases and J by 8 bases, with 20 bases between them. CDR3 size: 16 residues. CDR1 and CDR2 from the germline V gene are MGHRA and YSYEKL. Here the CDR3 reads CASSPIAQGEEEKLFF. CDR3 bases: TGCGCCAGCAGCCCAATAGCACAGGGCGAGGAGGAAAAACTGTTTTTT.

The chain uses TRBV2 and TRBJ2-3; D is possibly TRBD2 (6 bases). Germline CDR1 SNHLY, CDR2 FYNNEI. The CDR3 has 17 residues. V lost 8 bases to trimming and J lost 2 bases, with 23 bases between them. CDR3 in amino acids: CASQTSSLPVITDTQYF. DNA of the CDR3: TGTGCCAGCCAGACTAGTTCTCTTCCGGTAATCACAGATACGCAGTATTTT.

This sequence joins TRBV18 and TRBJ2-7; 9 nucleotides match TRBD2. This CDR3 is built from 16 residues. CDR1 and CDR2 from the germline V gene are KGHSH and LQKENI. Trimming took 6 bases from V and 0 from J; bases not matched to a gene: 9. The CDR3 DNA follows: TGTGCCAGCTCCCCGGGTAGCGGGGGTTTCTCCTACGAGCAGTACTTC. Translation: CASSPGSGGFSYEQYF.

This chain uses TRBV4-1 with TRBJ2-5; 12 nucleotides agree with TRBD2. Germline V gives CDR1 MGHRA, CDR2 YSYEKL. The CDR3 sequence is 18 residues long. V gave up 5 bases and J gave up 0 bases; unmatched junction bases: 10. The CDR3 DNA sequence: TGCGCCAGCAGCATACGGGCTACTAGCGGGGGGAACCAAGAGACCCAGTACTTC. Translated, it gives CASSIRATSGGNQETQYF.

This chain joins TRBV5-1 and TRBJ1-4; 7 nucleotides agree with TRBD1. J was trimmed by 3 bases and V by 4 bases; bases with no gene match: 9. This CDR3 comprises 16 residues. Germline CDR1 reads SGHRS; CDR2 reads YFSETQ. CDR3 sequence: CASSALTGVANEKLFF. The CDR3, as DNA: TGCGCCAGCAGCGCGCTAACAGGGGTGGCTAATGAAAAACTGTTTTTT.

This chain joins TRBV7-9 and TRBJ2-5; D possibly corresponds to TRBD1 (6 bases). Trimming removed 0 bases at V and 1 base at J, with 9 bases between. Germline assignment: CDR1 SEHNR and CDR2 FQNEAQ (reference sequence). The CDR3 has 15 residues. CDR3 sequence: CASSLAGTRQETQYF. The CDR3 DNA is TGTGCCAGCAGCTTAGCAGGGACACGCCAAGAGACCCAGTACTTC.

This chain joins TRBV27 and TRBJ1-6, with D maybe TRBD1 (5 bases). CDR3 length: 15 residues. Trimming removed 3 bases at V and 5 bases at J, with 11 bases between. Germline values: CDR1 MNHEY, CDR2 SMNVEV (reference sequence). CDR3 sequence reads: CASSFGRVNNSPLHF. In nucleotides, the CDR3 is TGTGCCAGCAGTTTCGGCAGGGTGAATAATTCACCCCTCCACTTT.

In this sample, this clone turned up a few times. The J gene is TRBJ2-3, the V gene TRBV21-1; TRBD1, the D gene given by the table, was not confirmed from the DNA. TRBV21-1 is a documented pseudogene. CDR3 length: 15 amino acids. CDR3 nucleotide sequence: TGTGCCAGCAGCAAAGACAGGGGGCACACAGATACGCAGTATTTT. It translates to CASSKDRGHTDTQYF.

This clone was observed a few times. The J gene is TRBJ2-1, the V gene TRBV7-8, with 12 bases matching TRBD2. V trimming: 5 bases; J trimming: 0 bases; junction bases outside the gene matches: 5. CDR3 size: 17 residues. Germline-derived CDR1 and CDR2 are SGHVS and FQNEAQ. For the CDR3, the DNA is TGTGCCAGCAGCCATCTAGCGGGAGGGCTCTCCTACAATGAGCAGTTCTTC. It specifies CASSHLAGGLSYNEQFF.

This rearrangement joins TRBV25-1 to TRBJ1-1; TRBD1 agrees at 8 bases. The CDR3 has 17 residues. J lost 7 bases, V lost 5 bases, and 18 bases had no gene match. CDR1 and CDR2 from the germline V gene are MGHDK and SYGVNS. DNA of the CDR3: TGTGCCAGCAGTAAGTTTACCGGACAGGGAAGGAATTTTGAAGCTTTCTTT. This encodes CASSKFTGQGRNFEAFF.

This clone appeared once. The J gene is TRBJ1-1, the V gene TRBV7-3; D remains ambiguous. Trimming took off 2 bases at V and 1 base at J, with 5 bases between the two ends. The CDR3 is 13 residues long. CDR1 is SGHTA, CDR2 FQGTGA, per germline. This CDR3 reads CASSLAANTEAFF. Written as DNA, the CDR3 is TGTGCCAGCAGCTTAGCGGCGAACACTGAAGCTTTCTTT.